One T cell receptor (beta chain) is described in this entry. The CDR3 extends over 14 amino acids. V was shortened by 4 bases and J by 4 bases, with 13 bases between the two germline ends. Looked up from germline, CDR1 is SNHLY and CDR2 is FYNNEI. This record comes from a study of blood T cell repertoires in COVID-19. In the original processing: From reference gene primer amplification, estimates of nucleated cell counts were derived. Here immunoSEQ multiplex PCR was the method, and the copy in TCRdb shows in-frame clones only, minus some. Clone size and V and J calls were adopted from that table, with D and trimming inferred from the DNA. The repertoire holds about 150,000 clones, with around 90% as singletons.

V usage is TRBV2 and J usage is TRBJ1-1; D is possibly TRBD1 (6 bases). The sequence was obtained from a woman in her thirties or forties who had been exposed to COVID-19. Sample: PBMCs or T cells enriched from blood (not recorded which). CDR3 sequence: CASSGGTSGTEAFF. The DNA of the CDR3 is TGTGCCAGCAGTGGGGGGACATCGGGCACTGAAGCTTTCTTT.